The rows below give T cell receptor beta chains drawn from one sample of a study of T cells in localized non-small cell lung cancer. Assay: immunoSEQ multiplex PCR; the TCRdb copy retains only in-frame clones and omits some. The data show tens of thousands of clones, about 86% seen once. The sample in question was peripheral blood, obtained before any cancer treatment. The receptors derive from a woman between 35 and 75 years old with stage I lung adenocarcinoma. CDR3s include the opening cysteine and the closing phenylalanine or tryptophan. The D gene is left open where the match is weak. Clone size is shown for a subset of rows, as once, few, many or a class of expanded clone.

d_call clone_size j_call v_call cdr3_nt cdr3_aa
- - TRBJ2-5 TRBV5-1 TGCGCCAGCAGCTTGGCACTTGAGACCCAGTACTTC CASSLALETQYF
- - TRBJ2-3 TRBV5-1 TGCGCCAGCAGCTTGGTGAGAGCTGGAAGCACAGATACGCAGTATTTT CASSLVRAGSTDTQYF
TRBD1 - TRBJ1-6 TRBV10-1 TGCGCCAGCAGTGATAGGCAGGGGGCTTCACCCCTCCACTTT CASSDRQGASPLHF
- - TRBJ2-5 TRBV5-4 TGTGCCAGCAGCGTAGCCACCGGGGAGACCCAGTACTTC CASSVATGETQYF
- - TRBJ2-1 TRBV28 TGTGCCAGCAGTTTAGTAGGGGGTGGATTTGGTGAGCAGTTCTTC CASSLVGGGFGEQFF
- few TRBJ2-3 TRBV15 TGTGCCACCAGCAGAGAGAGGATCGACACAGATACGCAGTATTTT CATSRERIDTDTQYF
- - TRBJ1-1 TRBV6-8 TGCGCGTTACTTAAGACTGAAGCTTTCTTT CALLKTEAFF
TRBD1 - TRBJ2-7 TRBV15 TGTGCCACCAGCAGAGACAGGGGGCTTGGCGAGCAGTACTTC CATSRDRGLGEQYF
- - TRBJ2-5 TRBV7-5 TGTGCCAGAAGCTTAGCCCTAGCGGGAGCTCAAGAGACCCAGTACTTC CARSLALAGAQETQYF
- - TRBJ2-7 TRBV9 TGTGCCAGCAGCCCAGGGTCCCTCTCCTACGAGCAGTACTTC CASSPGSLSYEQYF
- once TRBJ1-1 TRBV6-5 TGTGCCAGCAAGATCCAGGGTCTCAGCACTGAAGCTTTCTTT CASKIQGLSTEAFF
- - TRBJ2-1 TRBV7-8 TGTGCCAGCAGCAGCAGATACAATGAGCAGTTCTTC CASSSRYNEQFF
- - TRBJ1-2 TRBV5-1 TGCGCCAGCACCCTTGGAGGGGGAGAGGTATATGGCTACACCTTC CASTLGGGEVYGYTF
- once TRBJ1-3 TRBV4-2 TGTGCCAGCAGCCCGACTTATGACCGTCCCAGCCGCTCTGGAAACACCATATATTTT CASSPTYDRPSRSGNTIYF